The 22 T cell receptor beta chains below were found in one sample sequenced in a study of shared clonotypes between healthy human individuals. Assay used: immunoSEQ multiplex PCR; TCRdb lists only in-frame clones, some missing. The sample carries about 680,000 clones, 74% recorded once. Material for sequencing was memory CD4+ T cells sorted from blood. Subset indicated: CD45RA-negative fraction. These receptors originate from a woman aged 25 to 39 in good health.

The chain carries TRBV5-1 and TRBJ1-1; TRBD1 matches 9 bases. This CDR3 has 17 residues. Germline CDR1 reads SGHRS; CDR2 reads YFSETQ. Trimming took 5 bases from V and 2 from J; bases not matched to a gene: 13. CDR3 loop: CASRQTGGPTVNTEAFF. In nucleotides, the CDR3 is TGCGCCAGCAGGCAGACAGGGGGGCCGACGGTCAACACTGAAGCTTTCTTT.

The chain recombines TRBV19 with TRBJ1-1, with 7 bases aligning to TRBD1. The V and J ends lost 5 bases and 0 bases, in that order; junction bases with no gene match: 6. Looked up from germline, CDR1 is LNHDA and CDR2 is SQIVND (reference sequence). There are 15 residues in the CDR3. CDR3 in DNA: TGTGCCAGTAGTCCCCAGGGGGGAGTGAACACTGAAGCTTTCTTT. Translation: CASSPQGGVNTEAFF.

V is TRBV29-1 and J is TRBJ1-4; D gene unclear. V was shortened by 7 bases and J by 7 bases, with 10 bases between the two germline ends. CDR1 is SQVTM and CDR2 is ANQGSEA in the germline V gene. CDR3 length equals 11 residues. This chain's CDR3 is CSGIRGEKLFF. DNA of the CDR3: TGCAGCGGGATACGCGGTGAAAAACTGTTTTTT.

Concerning this clone itself: This same CDR3 is encoded by further DNA sequences in the sample. The chain joins TRBV28 to TRBJ2-2, with no clear D. With 9 bases removed from V and 1 base from J, the gap between germline ends came to 12 bases. CDR3 size: 14 residues. Germline V CDR1 and CDR2: MDHEN, SYDVKM. The CDR3 DNA reads as TGTGCCAGTGGCTCCGGGCAGAACACCGGGGAGCTGTTTTTT. This sequence encodes CASGSGQNTGELFF.

The chain joins TRBV4-1 to TRBJ2-3; perhaps TRBD2 as D (6 bases). This CDR3 has 15 residues. Trimming removed 4 bases from V and 0 bases from J, with 11 bases in between. CDR1 and CDR2 (germline): MGHRA, YSYEKL. This CDR3 is CASSLGGTSTDTQYF. The DNA for the CDR3 is TGCGCCAGCAGCCTCGGAGGGACTAGCACAGATACGCAGTATTTT.

V is TRBV7-9 and J is TRBJ2-7, with D hard to call. Trimming left V 1 base short and J 0 bases short, with 10 bases between. CDR3 length: 15 amino acids. Germline CDR1 SEHNR, CDR2 FQNEAQ (reference sequence). The CDR3 DNA follows: TGTGCCAGCAGCTTAGACTCCCTCAACTCCTACGAGCAGTACTTC. Amino acids: CASSLDSLNSYEQYF. Drawing the rest from reference TRBV7-9 and TRBJ2-7, the complete variable domain is DTGVSQNPRHKITKRGQNVTFRCDPISEHNRLYWYRQTLGQGPEFLTYFQNEAQLEKSRLLSDRFSAERPKGSFSTLEIQRTEQGDSAMYLCASSLDSLNSYEQYFGPGTRLTVT.

V and J are TRBV14 and TRBJ1-2; 12 bases are shared with TRBD1. The CDR3 is made up of 16 amino acids. Trimming removed 6 bases from V and 6 bases from J; junction bases left unmatched: 11. Germline V gene sequence: CDR1 SGHDN, CDR2 FVKESK. CDR3 sequence: CASRQRSGDRGHGYTF. The CDR3 DNA sequence: TGTGCCAGCAGGCAAAGATCGGGGGACAGGGGGCATGGCTACACCTTC.

For the CDR3, the DNA is TGTGCCAGCAACGGGGGCGCGGGACTAGCGGGAAAGAGCTCCTACGAGCAGTACTTC. Its translation is CASNGGAGLAGKSSYEQYF. This rearrangement joins TRBV2 to TRBJ2-7, with 13 bases that match TRBD2. Germline loops: CDR1 SNHLY, CDR2 FYNNEI. This CDR3 spans 19 amino acids. V lost 7 bases to trimming and J lost 0 bases; unmatched junction nucleotides: 15.

The V call is TRBV28, the J call TRBJ2-7; 7 positions match TRBD2. Per germline, CDR1 MDHEN and CDR2 SYDVKM. CDR3 length: 17 amino acids. The V segment lost 5 bases and the J segment 6 bases; nucleotides outside the gene matches: 19. In DNA form, the CDR3 reads TGTGCCAGCAGTACAGCGGAGCGGGGAACGGAGGTTCCCGAGCAGTACTTC. Encoded protein: CASSTAERGTEVPEQYF.

V gene TRBV7-8 combines with J gene TRBJ1-1; TRBD1 might be the D (5 bases). V shed 1 base and J shed 10 bases, with 19 bases lying between them. The germline V gene has CDR1 SGHVS and CDR2 FQNEAQ. This CDR3 contains 15 residues. The CDR3 sequence: CASSLGAGTPERAFF. CDR3 DNA: TGTGCCAGCAGCTTAGGAGCCGGGACTCCGGAGAGAGCTTTCTTT.

In this sample, this clone turned up many times. The chain carries TRBV11-2 and TRBJ2-7; 9 nucleotides line up with TRBD2. The germline CDR1 and CDR2 sequences are SGHAT and FQNNGV. V shed 1 base, J shed 2 bases, and the junction held 3 bases outside the gene matches. There are 15 residues in the CDR3. The CDR3 protein is CASSLASSGTYEQYF. As DNA, the CDR3 is TGTGCCAGCAGCTTAGCTTCTAGCGGGACCTACGAGCAGTACTTC.

V gene TRBV5-1 combines with J gene TRBJ2-1; D remains ambiguous. Per germline, CDR1 SGHRS and CDR2 YFSETQ. V lost 4 bases, J lost 9 bases, and 11 bases lay in between. This CDR3 is built from 12 residues. The CDR3 nucleotides are TGCGCCAGCAGCCCAGGACGGGTTGAGCAGTTCTTC. Translation gives CASSPGRVEQFF.

The chain couples TRBV7-2 to TRBJ2-7; D tentatively reads TRBD1 or TRBD2 (6 bases each). The V end lost 3 bases, the J end lost 7 bases, and 10 bases lay between the germline ends. The CDR3 is 12 amino acids. Germline CDR1 reads SGHTA; CDR2 reads FQGNSA. The CDR3: CASSFRGREQYF. CDR3 coding DNA: TGTGCCAGCAGCTTTCGGGGGCGTGAGCAGTACTTC.

The rearrangement links TRBV5-1 to TRBJ2-5; D is possibly TRBD2 (6 bases). The CDR3 is 15 amino acids. The germline gives CDR1 SGHRS, CDR2 YFSETQ. Trimming left V 3 bases short and J 5 bases short, with 17 bases between. The CDR3: CASSSKGTVGETQYF. The CDR3 DNA reads as TGCGCCAGCAGCTCGAAAGGGACTGTCGGGGAGACCCAGTACTTC.

On this clone: The same CDR3 can be traced to other DNA sequences in this sample. This chain uses TRBV11-3 with TRBJ2-2, with 7 bases identical to TRBD1. Trimming cost V 3 bases and J 3 bases; bases outside gene matches: 1. The CDR3 contains 14 residues. Germline assignment: CDR1 SGHNT and CDR2 YENEEA. The CDR3 DNA is TGTGCCAGCAGCTTCGACAGGGACACCGGGGAGCTGTTTTTT. Its protein is CASSFDRDTGELFF.

The rearrangement uses TRBV14 and TRBJ1-2; D is undetermined. The CDR3 covers 13 residues. CDR1 and CDR2 from the germline V gene are SGHDN and FVKESK. With 1 base removed from V and 8 bases from J, the gap between germline ends came to 11 bases. The CDR3: CASSQGSSTGYTF. In DNA form, the CDR3 reads TGTGCCAGCAGCCAAGGGTCATCGACCGGCTACACCTTC.

In DNA, the CDR3 is TGCGCCAGCAGCCAGGGGGCTGATCAGCCCCAGCATTTT. Translation gives CASSQGADQPQHF. This rearrangement joins TRBV5-1 to TRBJ1-5; 8 bases fit TRBD1. The germline CDR1 and CDR2 sequences are SGHRS and YFSETQ. Trimming at V came to 4 bases and at J to 5 bases, leaving 2 bases not matched to a gene. This CDR3 spans 13 amino acids.

V and J are TRBV30 and TRBJ1-1; D not resolved. The CDR3 totals 14 residues. Germline V lookup: CDR1 GTSNPN, CDR2 SVGIG (reference sequence). Trimming shortened V by 2 bases and J by 1 base, and 11 bases separated the two germline ends. This CDR3 is CAWSLLTGNTEAFF. The DNA for the CDR3 is TGTGCCTGGAGTCTCCTGACGGGGAACACTGAAGCTTTCTTT.

The chain has TRBV10-1 and TRBJ2-1, with TRBD2 identical over 7 bases. Germline V gene data show CDR1 as WNHNN and CDR2 as SYGVQD (reference sequence). CDR3 size: 23 residues. Losses at the gene ends were 0 bases for V and 0 bases for J; bases not matched to a gene: 23. The CDR3 protein is CASSESIWRPGERGLRSYNEQFF. CDR3 in DNA: TGCGCCAGCAGTGAGTCAATCTGGCGGCCGGGGGAGCGGGGCCTCCGCTCCTACAATGAGCAGTTCTTC.

The rearrangement joins TRBV28 to TRBJ2-5, with D uncertain. The tail of the sequence fits TRBJ2-7 better, so the J call may be wrong. This CDR3 has 11 amino acids. Germline V gene lookup returns CDR1 MDHEN and CDR2 SYDVKM. In DNA form, the CDR3 reads TGTGCCAGCATTGGTAGGTACGAGCAGTACTTC. The encoded protein is CASIGRYEQYF.

The chain has TRBV6-6 and TRBJ2-6; D unclear. Deletions cut 6 bases from V and 2 bases from J, with 2 bases between. The CDR3 loop spans 12 amino acids. The germline CDR1 and CDR2 sequences are MNHNY and SVGAGI (reference sequence). The CDR3 loop reads CASRTGANVLTF. CDR3 coding DNA: TGTGCCAGCAGGACTGGGGCCAACGTCCTGACTTTC.

This chain links TRBV25-1 with TRBJ1-4, with D perhaps TRBD1 (6 bases). This CDR3 comprises 16 residues. In germline, CDR1 is MGHDK, CDR2 SYGVNS. Trimming shortened V by 6 bases and J by 2 bases, and 16 bases separated the two germline ends. CDR3 DNA: TGTGCCAGCAGCGCCAATACAGGGCGGACTAATGAAAAACTGTTTTTT. It translates to CASSANTGRTNEKLFF.